Listed below are T cell receptor beta chains from one sample, sequenced in a study of cytomegalovirus exposure and HLA in healthy donors. TCRdb keeps only in-frame clones here, not all; method: immunoSEQ multiplex PCR. The sample consists of fewer than 130,000 clones, around three quarters of them appearing once. Sequences were obtained from PBMCs. These receptors were taken from a woman between 40 and 55 years old in good health and CMV-seronegative. The CDR3 runs from the conserved cysteine through the conserved F or W. For some rows the clone size is stated as once, few or many, or as a class when expanded; others skip it.

clone_size	v_call	j_call	cdr3_aa
medium-sized	TRBV6-4	TRBJ2-3	CASSDGAGGPGTDTQYF
few	TRBV15	TRBJ2-7	CATSRTGSAYEQYF
.	TRBV28	TRBJ2-1	CASSALAGGFNEQFF
.	TRBV20-1	TRBJ2-3	CSAFSRDTQYF
.	TRBV5-4	TRBJ2-1	CASSSFIGLAGEGSYNEQFF
once	TRBV5-6	TRBJ1-2	CASGLAGGYTF
.	TRBV29-1	TRBJ1-2	CSGGTGYGYTF
.	TRBV4-3	TRBJ1-5	CASSLNWQGYSNQPQHF
.	TRBV7-6	TRBJ2-3	CASSFGTSGDTQYF
.	TRBV10-3	TRBJ1-4	CACNRDPGEKLFF
.	TRBV19	TRBJ1-4	CASRRQGFTNEKLFF
.	TRBV5-1	TRBJ2-1	CASSLELAGQQFF
.	TRBV7-2	TRBJ1-4	CASSLRTAEKLFF
.	TRBV5-4	TRBJ2-3	CASSLAGAGDTQYF
once	TRBV19	TRBJ2-6	CASSMGGSGANVLTF
few	TRBV5-1	TRBJ2-5	CASSPSGSQETQYF
.	TRBV6-6	TRBJ2-1	CASSYGRLNNEQFF
.	TRBV11-3	TRBJ2-3	CASSLGPASGDTQYF
few	TRBV5-6	TRBJ1-1	CASSLSGGAGAFF
.	TRBV30	TRBJ2-3	CAWSGLAGSTDTQYF
.	TRBV27	TRBJ1-3	CASSRTGGSGNTIYF
.	TRBV5-8	TRBJ1-4	CASSGGTGHWGEKLFF
.	TRBV12-2	TRBJ2-3	CASRPIAGVSTDTQYF
.	TRBV9	.	CASSVNPGIPYEQYF
.	TRBV25-1	TRBJ2-1	CASRTSGYNEQFF
.	TRBV28	TRBJ2-1	CASNLLAGGFNEQFF
.	TRBV5-6	TRBJ2-3	CASSLARAPTAPWDTQYF
.	TRBV7-9	TRBJ1-1	CASSSPEGEDTEAFF
.	TRBV19	TRBJ2-1	CASSITLAGYNEQFF
.	TRBV27	TRBJ1-5	CASSLGQFNQPQHF
few	TRBV27	TRBJ2-7	CASSGRASTSYEQYF
.	TRBV11-2	TRBJ2-7	CASSLRRYTNSYEQYF
.	TRBV7-9	TRBJ2-7	CASSPPGLKYEQYF
few	TRBV9	TRBJ2-7	CASSVEAGGYEQYF
.	TRBV6-5	TRBJ1-6	CASQPEGHSPLHF
few	TRBV7-8	TRBJ2-3	CASSPKGRGSTDTQYF
.	TRBV6-6	TRBJ1-5	CASSYSMLSNQPQHF
.	TRBV29-1	TRBJ2-7	CSVEGTTKGYEQYF
.	TRBV9	TRBJ2-1	CASSVANEQFF
.	TRBV6-5	TRBJ2-7	CASSYSRGRSSYEQYF
.	TRBV7-6	TRBJ2-2	CASSQIGQNTGELFF
.	TRBV19	TRBJ2-7	CASSTSGPNHEQYF
.	TRBV7-2	TRBJ2-7	CASSLGTRYEQYF
.	TRBV25-1	TRBJ2-7	CASSEAVSYEQYF
.	TRBV28	TRBJ1-1	CASSLVGQGVGMNTEAFF
.	TRBV27	TRBJ2-1	CASSAPGAYNEQFF
once	TRBV4-2	TRBJ2-5	CASSQDEGTGGQETQYF
once	TRBV5-1	TRBJ2-3	CASSLVLAGGDTQYF
.	TRBV7-2	TRBJ1-1	CASSFLAGNTEAFF
.	TRBV6-5	TRBJ2-7	CASSYSRQGAYEQYF
.	TRBV19	TRBJ1-2	CASSIPNLLNYGYTF
once	TRBV7-2	TRBJ2-7	CASSSLDKIYEQYF
few	TRBV11-2	TRBJ1-4	CASSLGLGAGEKLFF
.	TRBV5-6	TRBJ1-1	CASSLSPRDTEAFF
.	TRBV27	TRBJ2-1	CASSFPLRSGVSYNEQFF